This T cell receptor beta chain was observed in a study of T cells in Graves' hyperthyroidism and ophthalmopathy. Whole-study results and caveats: Most thyroid clonotypes expanded above 0.001 appeared in blood too.

This clonotype was seen many times. The antigen remains undetermined. Researchers amplified the TCR beta CDR3 regions from RNA transcripts. RT-PCR in the first round (using the HTBI primer set) targeted the TCR CDR3. TCRdb processed the multiplex PCR reads anew with MiXCR; each CDR3 protein has one entry. The data show more than 600,000 distinct CDR3 sequences, approximately 16% seen once. Stable disease denoted Graves' hyperthyroidism without ophthalmopathy progression within 18 months. This sample holds PBMCs from roughly 10 ml fresh peripheral blood. Sequencing input: blood. This clonotype was obtained from a man aged 18 to 30 with Graves' hyperthyroidism.

CDR3 sequence (DNA): TGTGCCAGCAGTTTAGGCTTCGTCTGGGGGATGAGCACTGAAGCTTTCTTT. Protein product: CASSLGFVWGMSTEAFF. The genes are TRBV12-3 or TRBV12-4 and TRBJ1-1; tentatively, D is TRBD1 (5 bases). The CDR3 loop spans 17 amino acids. The V end was cut by 1 base, the J end by 4 bases, with 19 bases between.